A selection of T cell receptor beta chains follows, all from one sample in a study of blood T cells in healthy people across ages. TCRdb analysed the 5' RACE reads with MiXCR anew, one entry per CDR3 protein. Counted here are under 2,000,000 distinct CDR3 sequences, 49% occurring once; the ten biggest clones make up 2.1%. Material for sequencing was blood. These receptors originate from a woman in her forties in good health. Both conserved end residues are part of each CDR3.

V gene	J gene	CDR3 protein
TRBV9	TRBJ2-1	CASSTRGGADNEQFF
TRBV27	TRBJ1-2	CASYRWGRGRTDGYTF
TRBV20-1	TRBJ2-3	CSARPLAGGPTTDTQYF
TRBV15	TRBJ1-2	CATSSDPHVGTGGYGYTF
TRBV20-1	TRBJ2-1	CSASVGGPISEQFF
TRBV20-1	TRBJ1-2	CSAPPGRGVYGYTF
TRBV12-3/TRBV12-4	TRBJ1-2	CASSLTGQGSYGYTF
TRBV4-2	TRBJ2-7	CASSQDAASGAYEQYF
TRBV20-1	TRBJ2-7	CSASGTSGGADEQYF
TRBV19	TRBJ2-1	CASSIGVAGGPRPYNEQFF
TRBV18	TRBJ1-6	CASSPSSGVDSPLHF
TRBV6-5	-	CASRSRAGSPIGTQYF
TRBV15	TRBJ2-1	CATSRGGATYNEQFF
TRBV28	TRBJ2-4	CASSPPIGEQYF
TRBV7-2	TRBJ2-7	CASSLAPLAGLYEQYF
TRBV20-1	TRBJ1-1	CSASSDAGFSEAFF
TRBV29-1	-	CSVGTASYNEQYF
TRBV11-2	-	CASSSGTYKETQYF
TRBV4-2	TRBJ2-7	CASSQVSGGVLTYEQYF
TRBV4-3	TRBJ1-6	CASSQDPQGGPPLHF
TRBV6-1	TRBJ1-2	CASSVNGGRDSYYGYTF
TRBV24-1	TRBJ2-3	CATSDRTRGDTQYF
TRBV7-8	TRBJ2-6	CVSSLVRTGDSGANVLTF
TRBV7-2	TRBJ2-5	CASRLEGETQYF
TRBV3-1	TRBJ2-1	CASSQEQSYNEQFF
TRBV20-1	TRBJ2-4	CSAAERSSGNIQYF
TRBV2	TRBJ2-7	CASSERTAYEQYF